The following is a T cell receptor (beta chain) sequence with its context. Its specific antigen is unknown. No base quality values were provided; no much bigger clone lies one nucleotide off. For sequencing, an Illumina HiSeq 1500 was employed. Clones were called with MiXCR by TCRdb after fastp trimmed the public reads at Q25, and only in-frame beta chains were retained. Identical CDR3 proteins give one entry, which carries the most common genes and DNA. The table for this sample lists about 890,000 distinct CDR3 sequences; 30% to 40% of them were counted only once. The ten largest clones capture about 14% of the sample. V has 6 bases trimmed and J has 3 bases trimmed; junction bases matching no gene number 5. Taken from cysteine to phenylalanine, the CDR3 has 14 residues. Here the CDR3 DNA is all that survives: 42 bases in frame from base 1. Via the germline V gene, CDR1 is SGHTS and CDR2 YDEGEE. The sample comes from a study of T cell repertoires in cytomegalovirus infection (dated by TCRdb to about 2019). About the full investigation: Peptide stimulations targeted recently identified HLA-C-restricted CMV epitopes, whose presentation resists viral immunomodulation, together with well-studied HLA-B-restricted epitopes. Donor HLA type was relevant to the analysis, as public TCR beta signatures indicated carriage of CMV infection together with the matching HLA type.

Broad study findings and their caveats: The ex vivo response was dominated by HLA-C-restricted CMV-specific TCR beta clonotypes, which also provided the single most frequent clonotype in two of eight donors. In both this cohort and an independent approximately 350-donor cohort, the cumulative frequency of public TCR beta family members distinguished carriers of CMV infection plus the relevant HLA type.

The treatment or condition label of this sample denotes: in vitro stimulation with specific CMV peptide epitopes to enrich CMV-specific T cells. The starting material was cultured CD8+ T cells from PBMCs, obtained from culture after CMV antigen stimulation. This clonotype was sampled from a human donor in good health (CMV status not recorded). Some clones in this sample may be carry-over from other donors' samples. This chain is built from TRBV5-8 and TRBJ2-4; 8 bases in between match TRBD1. The CDR3 region: CASTNGQGKNIQYF. The DNA sequence is TGTGCCAGCACCAACGGACAGGGCAAAAACATTCAGTACTTC.